This T cell receptor (beta chain) was observed in a study of blood T cell repertoires in COVID-19. Study context: Acute and convalescent COVID-19 specimens originated in the United States, Italy and Spain. PBMCs, B-cell-depleted T cells, or T cells provided the cDNA or gDNA that made up the material.

This CDR3 has 16 residues. The germline V gene has CDR1 SEHNR and CDR2 FQNEAQ (reference sequence). V was pared by 5 bases and J by 3 bases, with 10 bases of the junction left unmatched. Recruited during active infection, patients (from Seattle) were subsequently followed longitudinally. Assay: immunoSEQ multiplex PCR; the TCRdb copy retains only in-frame clones and omits some. The sample contains about 340,000 clones, 87% of which appear only once. The chain has TRBV7-9 and TRBJ2-5, with TRBD1 identical over 9 bases. The clonotype originates from a woman aged 45-65 years with COVID-19, enrolled during active disease. Source material: peripheral blood. The CDR3 region is CASSLGTGIGEETQYF. In DNA, the CDR3 is TGTGCCAGCAGCCTCGGGACAGGGATAGGGGAAGAGACCCAGTACTTC.